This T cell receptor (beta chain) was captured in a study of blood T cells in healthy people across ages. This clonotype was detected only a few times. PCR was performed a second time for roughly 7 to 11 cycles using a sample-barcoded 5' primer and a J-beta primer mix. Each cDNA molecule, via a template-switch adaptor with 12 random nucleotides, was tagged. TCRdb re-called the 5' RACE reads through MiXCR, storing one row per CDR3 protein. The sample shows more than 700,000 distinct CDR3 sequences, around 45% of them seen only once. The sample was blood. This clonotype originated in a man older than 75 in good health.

The CDR3 DNA follows: TGTGCCAGCAGCTTAGGAGGAGGGGACTACGAGCAGTACTTC. Protein product: CASSLGGGDYEQYF. The chain joins TRBV11-1 to TRBJ2-7; perhaps TRBD2 as D (6 bases). Trimming stripped 1 base from V and 3 bases from J, with 10 bases between. Germline CDR1 is SGHAT and CDR2 is FQDESV (reference sequence). This CDR3 contains 14 residues.